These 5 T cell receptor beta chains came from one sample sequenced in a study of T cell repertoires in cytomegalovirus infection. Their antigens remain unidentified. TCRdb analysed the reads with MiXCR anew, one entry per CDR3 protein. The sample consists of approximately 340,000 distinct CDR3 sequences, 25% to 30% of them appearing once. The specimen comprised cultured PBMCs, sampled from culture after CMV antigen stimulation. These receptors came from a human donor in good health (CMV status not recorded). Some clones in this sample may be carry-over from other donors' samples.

This CDR3 is CAISDDGYEQYF. For the CDR3, the DNA is TGTGCCATCAGTGATGACGGCTACGAGCAGTACTTC. The V call is TRBV10-3, the J call TRBJ2-7, with D uncertain. This CDR3 region has 12 residues. The ends were cut back, 3 bases at V and 3 bases at J, with 6 bases in the middle. From germline, CDR1 is ENHRY and CDR2 SYGVKD.

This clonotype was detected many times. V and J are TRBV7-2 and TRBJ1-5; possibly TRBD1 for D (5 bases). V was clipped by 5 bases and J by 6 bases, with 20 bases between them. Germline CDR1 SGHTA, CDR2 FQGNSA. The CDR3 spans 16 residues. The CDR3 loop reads CASSAQTVGLGQPQHF. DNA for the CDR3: TGTGCCAGCAGCGCACAGACAGTGGGACTTGGTCAGCCCCAGCATTTT. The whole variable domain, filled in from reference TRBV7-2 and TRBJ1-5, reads GAGVSQSPSNKVTEKGKDVELRCDPISGHTALYWYRQSLGQGLEFLIYFQGNSAPDKSGLPSDRFSAERTGGSVSTLTIQRTQQEDSAVYLCASSAQTVGLGQPQHFGDGTRLSIL.

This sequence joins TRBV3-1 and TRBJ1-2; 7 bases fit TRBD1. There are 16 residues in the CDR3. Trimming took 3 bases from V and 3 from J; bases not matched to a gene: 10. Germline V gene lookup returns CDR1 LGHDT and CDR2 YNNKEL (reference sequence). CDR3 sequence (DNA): TGTGCCAGCAGCCAGAATGCCGGGACAGCCTACTATGGCTACACCTTC. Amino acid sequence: CASSQNAGTAYYGYTF.

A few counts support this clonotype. The CDR3 DNA reads TGTGCCAGCAGCCGAGCGACAGGGAGTAAGAACACTGAAGCTTTCTTT. Protein: CASSRATGSKNTEAFF. The chain combines TRBV3-1 with TRBJ1-1, with 7 bases fitting TRBD1. This CDR3 has 16 amino acids. Germline-derived CDR1 and CDR2 are LGHDT and YNNKEL (reference sequence). The trim removed 4 bases at V and 1 base at J, leaving 9 bases unmatched.

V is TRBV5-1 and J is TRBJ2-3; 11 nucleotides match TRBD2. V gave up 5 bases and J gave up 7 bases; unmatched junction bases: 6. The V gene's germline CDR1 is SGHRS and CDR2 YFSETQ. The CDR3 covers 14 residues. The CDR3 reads CASSGTSGRNTQYF. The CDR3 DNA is TGCGCCAGCAGTGGGACTAGCGGCAGGAATACGCAGTATTTT.